One and the same sample provided the 2 T cell receptor beta chains below, sequenced in a study of beta chain features in type 1 diabetes. Every isolated RNA sample was fully reverse transcribed, so sequencing captured expressed TCRB transcripts. Sequencing used immunoSEQ multiplex PCR; TCRdb keeps in-frame clones, though not all of them. This table holds about 250,000 clones, 13% to 15% found once. Sequenced sample: naive CD4+ T cells from blood. The receptors were gathered from a woman in her thirties or forties in good health.

This clone was found many times. J is TRBJ2-1 and V is TRBV18; D is uncertain. V was clipped by 1 base and J by 8 bases, with 3 bases between them. The CDR3 is 11 residues long. Germline V lookup: CDR1 KGHSH, CDR2 LQKENI. The CDR3: CASSPLDEQFF. CDR3 coding DNA: TGTGCCAGCTCACCACTCGATGAGCAGTTCTTC.

This clone was counted only a few times. The J gene is TRBJ1-2, the V gene TRBV27, with TRBD1 identical over 9 bases. This CDR3 has 16 residues. CDR1 and CDR2 from the germline V gene are MNHEY and SMNVEV (reference sequence). V shed 3 bases, J shed 0 bases, and the junction held 5 bases outside the gene matches. CDR3 amino acids: CASSLGTGKANYGYTF. For the CDR3, the DNA is TGTGCCAGCAGTTTGGGGACAGGGAAAGCTAACTATGGCTACACCTTC.